This record covers a single T cell receptor beta chain. Its specificity is unknown. Data came from immunoSEQ multiplex PCR; TCRdb stores just in-frame clones and leaves some out. The table records 110,000 or so clones, roughly nine tenths of them present only once. CDR1 and CDR2 (germline): MDHEN, SYDVKM. The CDR3 is 16 amino acids. The V segment lost 3 bases and the J segment 6 bases; nucleotides outside the gene matches: 11. These data come from a study of PD-1 blockade in classical Hodgkin lymphoma. General observations from the study: Still unresolved is the cause of the repertoire differences, which may be disease activity or prior therapy. CD8+ TCR diversity did not rise significantly by C4D1, unlike CD4+.

Exposure to brentuximab vedotin varied, and each patient had relapsed following autologous stem cell transplantation. Complete response, partial response or progressive disease were the best responses. The clonotype was recovered from a human donor with classical Hodgkin lymphoma. The material sequenced was peripheral blood mononuclear cells (PBMCs), taken before the second cycle of nivolumab. This chain joins TRBV28 and TRBJ1-5; TRBD1 matches 7 bases. The CDR3 reads CASSLVEGTVIQPQHF. The CDR3 DNA is TGTGCCAGCAGTTTGGTAGAAGGGACAGTAATTCAGCCCCAGCATTTT.